The source of this T cell receptor beta chain is a study of graft-versus-host responses after intestinal transplantation (dated by TCRdb to the early 2020s). A note on the overall study: The transplants that recipients received were multivisceral, liver-intestinal, or isolated intestinal. Anti-thymocyte globulin induction was given to all recipients, followed by maintenance tacrolimus and steroids for approximately three years. Bulk TCR-beta CDR3 sequencing was used to track graft-versus-host and host-versus-graft alloreactive T cell clones in the graft, circulation and bone marrow after intestinal transplantation. To identify alloreactive clones, pre-transplant mixed lymphocyte reaction products were sequenced and then compared with unstimulated pre-transplant donor and recipient T cells. The cohort enrolled 20 to 30 intestinal transplant recipients, one of whom was a retransplant, and a few patients without pretransplant specimens were excluded. A peak of at least 4% donor T cells among recipient peripheral blood mononuclear cells was the definition used for donor T cell macrochimerism. Instead of going to the commercial service, samples from a few later patients were sequenced in-house on an Illumina MiSeq and processed with MiXCR.

The library came from the immunoSEQ multiplex PCR assay. For most patients, genomic DNA was isolated with the Qiagen DNeasy Blood and Tissue Kit and sent frozen to Adaptive Biotechnologies for TCR sequencing. Adaptive Biotechnologies carried out high-throughput TCR-beta CDR3 sequencing of genomic DNA for most patients. The paper's processing steps were these. TCR sequencing data were retrieved from Adaptive's ImmunoSEQ software for around 19 patients, whereas a few other patients were processed with MiXCR and VDJtools. CD4 versus CD8 sorting errors were corrected by removing sequences found in both subsets at a frequency ratio below 5:1. Because the origin of CDR3 nucleotide sequences shared between donor and recipient could not be assigned, those sequences were removed. To be classed as alloreactive, a clone needed at least 2-fold expansion over unstimulated cells and a minimum CFSE-low frequency of 0.002% (template counts) or 0.001% (read counts). Mappable clones were those detected in sequenced pre-transplant spleen, lymph node, or MLR CFSE-low populations of the donor or recipient. Cumulative frequency of alloreactive clones was calculated as a percentage of all sequences weighted by copy number. Held by TCRdb, this immuneACCESS table contains in-frame sequences only and omits some clones. Under half of the omission traces to an unresolved V gene where checked; the cause of the rest is unknown. The V and J calls and clone size were taken over from that table, and D and trimming were inferred from the DNA. This sample comprises about 120,000 clones, approximately 96% of them detected only once. Around 3% of the sample comes from the top ten.

Overall results and qualifications from the work: GvH clones were detected in recipient bone marrow, and some appeared earlier in ileal mucosa or blood, consistent with an intestinal mucosal origin. Conclusions were limited by the relatively low number and heterogeneity of intestinal transplant patients. In patients with donor T cell macrochimerism, the allografts had high GvH to HvG T cell clonal ratios. Early after transplant, peak levels of circulating GvH clones were found to be associated with declines in HvG clones.

The meaning of the sample's time point label: cells obtained before transplantation from donor or recipient. CD3+CD4+ and CD3+CD8+ populations were FACS-sorted from unstimulated pre-transplant donor and recipient cells taken from spleen or lymph nodes. A remark on this clone: Its antigen remains unidentified. No much larger clonotype is one base removed from it; base qualities were not supplied.

This receptor was identified in a human donor who received an intestinal transplant. This sample comprised unstimulated CD8+ T cells sorted from spleen or lymph node cells, obtained before intestinal transplant.

The CDR3 corresponds to CASSPGSDSYEQYF. The nucleotide sequence is given as TGTGCCAGCAGCCCCGGGAGCGACAGTTACGAGCAGTACTTC. In this chain, TRBV5-5 is recombined with TRBJ2-7; a tentative D match to TRBD2 spans 6 bases. Looking up the germline V gene (reference sequence) yields CDR1 SGHKS and CDR2 YYEKEE. The CDR3 spans 14 residues, from the cysteine through the phenylalanine. The entry retains the CDR3 DNA only, 42 bases that are in frame from base 1. V drops 4 bases and J drops 4 bases, leaving 15 bases in between.